These T cell receptor beta chains were read from a single sample in a study of shared clonotypes between healthy human individuals. The protocol was immunoSEQ multiplex PCR, while the TCRdb copy is restricted to in-frame clones and leaves out a portion. The sample consists of some 2,000,000 clones, approximately 94% of them appearing once. Source material: naive CD4+ T cells sorted from blood. The receptors come from a man younger than 30 in good health. CDR3s include the opening cysteine and the closing phenylalanine or tryptophan. The D gene is left open where the match is weak. Rows may omit the clone size; those that give it use once, few, many or a size class.

TRBV30	TRBD2	NA	TRBJ2-7	TGTGCCTGTTCCGGGACCAGCGGGAGGTACAGCCTAGGTGAGCAGTACTTC	CACSGTSGRYSLGEQYF
TRBV5-1	NA	NA	TRBJ2-2	TGCGCCAGCACCGCGGGGGACAGTAGGGCCGGGGAGCTGTTTTTT	CASTAGDSRAGELFF
TRBV4-3	NA	NA	TRBJ1-4	TGCGCCAGCAGCCAGGCCCTGGGGGCGAAAGAAAAACTGTTTTTT	CASSQALGAKEKLFF
TRBV10-3	NA	NA	TRBJ1-2	TGTGCCAGCAGTGAATTACGGGGACTGGACTATGGCTACACCTTC	CASSELRGLDYGYTF
TRBV11-2	TRBD1	NA	TRBJ1-1	TGTGCCAGCAGCCTCACAGGGGGCAACACTGAAGCTTTCTTT	CASSLTGGNTEAFF
TRBV18	NA	NA	TRBJ2-7	TGTGCCAGCTCTTCCGGGACGGATCGAAGTGCCTACGAGCAGTACTTC	CASSSGTDRSAYEQYF
TRBV5-5	NA	NA	TRBJ1-1	TGTGCCAGCAGCTTGGGGGCACTCATGAACACTGAAGCTTTCTTT	CASSLGALMNTEAFF
TRBV5-1	NA	NA	TRBJ2-7	TGCGCCAGCAGCTTGGATGGGGGTTGGGACGAGCAGTACTTC	CASSLDGGWDEQYF
TRBV5-4	TRBD2	few	TRBJ2-2	TGTGCCAGCAGCCCAGGACTAGCGGCCGGGGAGCTGTTTTTT	CASSPGLAAGELFF
TRBV2	TRBD1	NA	TRBJ2-7	TGTGCCAGCAGCGGACAGGGGGCCTACGAGCAGTACTTC	CASSGQGAYEQYF
TRBV18	NA	NA	TRBJ1-1	TGTGCCAGCTCACCAGAGAGAAACACTGAAGCTTTCTTT	CASSPERNTEAFF
TRBV18	TRBD1	NA	TRBJ2-7	TGTGCCAGCTCACTTTGGACAGGGGGCGCTTCCTACGAGCAGTACTTC	CASSLWTGGASYEQYF
TRBV18	NA	NA	TRBJ2-1	TGTGCCAGCTCACCACCCGCAGAGAATAATGAGCAGTTCTTC	CASSPPAENNEQFF
TRBV6-1	NA	NA	TRBJ1-1	TGTGCCAGCAGCGCCTGGGGAGGGCAAACTGAAGCTTTCTTT	CASSAWGGQTEAFF
TRBV5-1	NA	NA	TRBJ2-3	TGCGCCAGCAGCTTGGGGATCTCAGATACGCAGTATTTT	CASSLGISDTQYF
TRBV6-1	NA	NA	TRBJ1-3	TGTGCCAGCAGTGAAATAGCCTCTGGAAACACCATATATTTT	CASSEIASGNTIYF
TRBV6-5	TRBD1	NA	TRBJ1-3	TGTGCCAGCAGCCTTGACAGGGTCGGAAACACCATATATTTT	CASSLDRVGNTIYF
TRBV30	NA	NA	TRBJ2-1	TGTGCCTGGACCAGAGGCTCCTACAATGAGCAGTTCTTC	CAWTRGSYNEQFF
TRBV15	NA	NA	TRBJ1-4	TGTGCCACCAGCATTGAAGCAACTAATGAAAAACTGTTTTTT	CATSIEATNEKLFF
TRBV28	NA	NA	TRBJ1-5	TGTGCCAGCAGTTTCCAGGGGTTGAGCAATCAGCCCCAGCATTTT	CASSFQGLSNQPQHF
TRBV7-2	TRBD1	NA	TRBJ1-2	TGTGCCAGCAGCTGGGACAGGGGAGGCGGCTATGGCTACACCTTC	CASSWDRGGGYGYTF
TRBV7-2	NA	NA	TRBJ1-1	TGTGCCAGCAGCTTAACGGGAGGAGTGAACACTGAAGCTTTCTTT	CASSLTGGVNTEAFF
TRBV19	NA	NA	TRBJ2-7	TGTGCCAGTAGTAGAACCCGAGGGGTCCACGAGCAGTACTTC	CASSRTRGVHEQYF
TRBV27	NA	NA	TRBJ2-7	TGTGCCAGCAGGCCGCTACGGGACACCTTCGTCTACGAGCAGTACTTC	CASRPLRDTFVYEQYF
TRBV19	NA	NA	TRBJ2-5	TGTGCCAGTAGTAAAGTGACAGGCGCTACTCAAGAGACCCAGTACTTC	CASSKVTGATQETQYF
TRBV30	NA	NA	TRBJ2-3	TGTGCCTGGAAGTCATACGGGAGTACAGATACGCAGTATTTT	CAWKSYGSTDTQYF
TRBV2	NA	NA	TRBJ2-3	TGTGCCAGCACCATGGGAGAGGGACAAAGGTATTTT	CASTMGEGQRYF
TRBV30	NA	NA	TRBJ1-2	TGTGCCTGTCCCCTAGTCCGGCTTAACTATGGCTACACCTTC	CACPLVRLNYGYTF
TRBV5-1	NA	NA	TRBJ2-7	TGCGCCAGCAGCTTGGCCTTACGGGTGGACGAGCAGTACTTC	CASSLALRVDEQYF
TRBV5-1	NA	NA	TRBJ1-1	TGCGCCAGCAGCTCATCCGGGACCGAGGCTTTCTTT	CASSSSGTEAFF
TRBV5-4	TRBD1	NA	TRBJ1-1	TGTGCCAGCAGCTTGGGGGGGACAGGGTCCCTGAACACTGAAGCTTTCTTT	CASSLGGTGSLNTEAFF
TRBV6-4	TRBD1	NA	TRBJ2-1	TGTGCCAGCAGTCCCACCGGACAGGGGTCCTACAATGAGCAGTTCTTC	CASSPTGQGSYNEQFF
TRBV20-1	NA	NA	TRBJ1-3	TGCAGTGCTAGGGGCGAGAACACCATATATTTT	CSARGENTIYF
TRBV29-1	NA	NA	TRBJ2-5	TGCAGCGTGATCCCGGGACACGCGAAAGAGACCCAGTACTTC	CSVIPGHAKETQYF
TRBV6-1	NA	NA	TRBJ1-6	TGTGCCAGCAGTGAAGATGGGGTCCGGTCCCTCCACTTT	CASSEDGVRSLHF
TRBV10-3	NA	NA	TRBJ2-7	TGTGCCATCAGTGGGTTAGCGGTAGGCTCCTACGAGCAGTACTTC	CAISGLAVGSYEQYF
TRBV10-3	TRBD1	NA	TRBJ2-2	TGTGCCATCAGTGAACAGGGGGCGGTCACCGGGGAGCTGTTTTTT	CAISEQGAVTGELFF
TRBV5-1	TRBD2	NA	TRBJ2-3	TGCGCCAGCAGCCCCCAACCAAGCGGGGGAGGAGCAGATACGCAGTATTTT	CASSPQPSGGGADTQYF
TRBV6-6	TRBD1	NA	TRBJ1-3	TGTGCCAGCAGTATCGACAGGGGCCCCTCTGGAAACACCATATATTTT	CASSIDRGPSGNTIYF
TRBV7-2	NA	NA	TRBJ2-3	TGTGCCAGCAGCTTAGAGGGGTTAAGAGGCGCAGATACGCAGTATTTT	CASSLEGLRGADTQYF
TRBV29-1	NA	NA	TRBJ2-5	TGCAGCGTCACAGGGAACCAAGAGACCCAGTACTTC	CSVTGNQETQYF
TRBV20-1	NA	few	TRBJ1-2	TGCAGTGCTAACGGCTACACCTTC	CSANGYTF
TRBV19	NA	NA	TRBJ1-1	TGTGCCAGTATTCAGCACATGAACACTGAAGCTTTCTTT	CASIQHMNTEAFF
TRBV4-3	NA	NA	TRBJ2-2	TGCGCCAGCAGCCAAGCAAGGGGCGCGAACACCGGGGAGCTGTTTTTT	CASSQARGANTGELFF
TRBV30	TRBD1	NA	TRBJ1-1	TGTGCCTGGAGTACAACTGGACAGGGCGCCACTGAAGCTTTCTTT	CAWSTTGQGATEAFF
TRBV6-5	NA	NA	TRBJ2-6	TGTGCCAGCAGTTACCGTATCGCTGGGGCCAACGTCCTGACTTTC	CASSYRIAGANVLTF
TRBV5-1	TRBD1	NA	TRBJ2-7	TGCGCCAGCAGCTTCTCCGACAGGGGTCGGGAATACGAGCAGTACTTC	CASSFSDRGREYEQYF
TRBV7-9	TRBD2	NA	TRBJ2-2	TGTGCCAGCAGTGTGACTAGCGGGACCGGGGAGCTGTTTTTT	CASSVTSGTGELFF
TRBV9	TRBD1	NA	TRBJ1-2	TGTGCCAGCAGCACAGAGGTCCCGGGACAGGGAGATGGCTACACCTTC	CASSTEVPGQGDGYTF
TRBV7-9	TRBD2	NA	TRBJ2-3	TGTGCCAGCAGCTTAGGTTCTAGCGGGGGGCCTAGCACAGATACGCAGTATTTT	CASSLGSSGGPSTDTQYF
TRBV6-5	TRBD1	NA	TRBJ2-3	TGTGCCAGCAGTGCCCGGGACAGCTTCACAGATACGCAGTATTTT	CASSARDSFTDTQYF
TRBV10-3	NA	NA	TRBJ2-3	TGTGCCACCGTGGAGGGTTGGACAGATACGCAGTATTTT	CATVEGWTDTQYF
TRBV11-2	NA	NA	TRBJ2-7	TGTGCCAGCAGCTTGGGGGACTTTACTAAGCAGTACTTC	CASSLGDFTKQYF
TRBV6-5	NA	NA	TRBJ1-1	TGTGCCAGCACGTACCGACTAGGGGCTGAAGCTTTCTTT	CASTYRLGAEAFF
TRBV12-5	TRBD2	NA	TRBJ2-1	TGTGCTAGTGGTCCCTCCCTTTCTAGCGGAAACTACAATGAGCAGTTCTTC	CASGPSLSSGNYNEQFF